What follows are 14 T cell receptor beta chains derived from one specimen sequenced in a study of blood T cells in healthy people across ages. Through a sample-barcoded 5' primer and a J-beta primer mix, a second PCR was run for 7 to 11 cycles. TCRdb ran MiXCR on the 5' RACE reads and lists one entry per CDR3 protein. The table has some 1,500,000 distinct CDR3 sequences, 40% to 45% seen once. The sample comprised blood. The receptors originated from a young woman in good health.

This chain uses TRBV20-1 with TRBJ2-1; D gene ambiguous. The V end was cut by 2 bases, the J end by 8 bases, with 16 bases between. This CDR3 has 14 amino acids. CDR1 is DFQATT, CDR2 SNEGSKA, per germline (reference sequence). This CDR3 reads CSARRRIGDDEQFF. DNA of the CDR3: TGCAGTGCTAGAAGACGAATAGGAGACGATGAGCAGTTCTTC.

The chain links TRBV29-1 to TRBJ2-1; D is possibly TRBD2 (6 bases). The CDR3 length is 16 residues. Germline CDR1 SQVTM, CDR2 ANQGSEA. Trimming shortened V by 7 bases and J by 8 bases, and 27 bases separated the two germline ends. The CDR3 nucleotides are TGCAGCGCTGAGGGTCTAGCGACGAATGGTCTCGATGAGCAGTTCTTC. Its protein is CSAEGLATNGLDEQFF.

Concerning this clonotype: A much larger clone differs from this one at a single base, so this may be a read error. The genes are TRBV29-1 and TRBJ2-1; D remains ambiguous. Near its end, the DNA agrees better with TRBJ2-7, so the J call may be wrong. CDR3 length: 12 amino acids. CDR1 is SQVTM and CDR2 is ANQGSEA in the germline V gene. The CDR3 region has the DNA TGCAGCGTTGTAGGCTACGACAATGAGCAGTACTTC. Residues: CSVVGYDNEQYF.

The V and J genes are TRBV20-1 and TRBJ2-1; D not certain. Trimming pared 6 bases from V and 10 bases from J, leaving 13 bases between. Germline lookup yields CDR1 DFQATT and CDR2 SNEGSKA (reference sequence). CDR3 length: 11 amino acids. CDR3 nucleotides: TGCAGTGCCTCAATAGCTGGCGAGCAGTTCTTC. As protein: CSASIAGEQFF.

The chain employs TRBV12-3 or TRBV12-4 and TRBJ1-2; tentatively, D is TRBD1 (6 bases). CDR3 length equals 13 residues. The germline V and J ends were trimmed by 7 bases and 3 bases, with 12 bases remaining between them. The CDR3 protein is CASMGAEYYGYTF. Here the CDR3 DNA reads TGTGCCAGCATGGGGGCCGAGTACTATGGCTACACCTTC.

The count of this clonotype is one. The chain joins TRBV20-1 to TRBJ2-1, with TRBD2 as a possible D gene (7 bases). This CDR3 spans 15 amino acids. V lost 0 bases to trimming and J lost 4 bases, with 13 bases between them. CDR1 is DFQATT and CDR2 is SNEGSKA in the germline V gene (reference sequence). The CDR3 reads CSARDFGGPYNEQFF. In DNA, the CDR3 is TGCAGTGCTAGAGATTTCGGGGGGCCTTACAATGAGCAGTTCTTC.

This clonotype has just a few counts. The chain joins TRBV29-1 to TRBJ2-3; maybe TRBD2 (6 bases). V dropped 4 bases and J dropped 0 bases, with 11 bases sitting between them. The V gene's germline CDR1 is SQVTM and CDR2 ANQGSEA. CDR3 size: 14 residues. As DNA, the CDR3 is TGCAGCGTTGGGAGGGAGTCGAGCACAGATACGCAGTATTTT. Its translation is CSVGRESSTDTQYF.

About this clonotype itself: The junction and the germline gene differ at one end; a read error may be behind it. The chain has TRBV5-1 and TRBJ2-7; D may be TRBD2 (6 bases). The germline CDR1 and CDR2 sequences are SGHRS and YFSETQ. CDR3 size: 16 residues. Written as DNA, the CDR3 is TGCGCTAGCAGCTTGGAGGGTCCAAGGGTTGGATACGAGCAGTACTTC. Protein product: CASSLEGPRVGYEQYF. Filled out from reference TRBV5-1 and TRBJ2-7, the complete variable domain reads KAGVTQTPRYLIKTRGQQVTLSCSPISGHRSVSWYQQTPGQGLQFLFEYFSETQRNKGNFPGRFSGRQFSNSRSEMNVSTLELGDSALYLCASSLEGPRVGYEQYFGPGTRLTVT.

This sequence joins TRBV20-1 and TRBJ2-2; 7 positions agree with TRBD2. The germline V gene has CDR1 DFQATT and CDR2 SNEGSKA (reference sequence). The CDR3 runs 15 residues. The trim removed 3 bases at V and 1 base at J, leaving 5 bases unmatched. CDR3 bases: TGCAGTGCTAGGGTGCTAGCGGAGAACACCGGGGAGCTGTTTTTT. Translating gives CSARVLAENTGELFF.

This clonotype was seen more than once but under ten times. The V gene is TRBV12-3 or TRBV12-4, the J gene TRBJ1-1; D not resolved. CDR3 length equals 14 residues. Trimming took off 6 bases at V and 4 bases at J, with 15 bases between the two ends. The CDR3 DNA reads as TGTGCCAGCAGCCCTAGGGCGTCGGGCACTGAAGCTTTCTTT. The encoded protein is CASSPRASGTEAFF.

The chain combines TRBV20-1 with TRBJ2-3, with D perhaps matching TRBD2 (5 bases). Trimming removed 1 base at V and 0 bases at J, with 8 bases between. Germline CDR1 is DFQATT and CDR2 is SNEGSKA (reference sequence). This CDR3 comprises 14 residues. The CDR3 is CSARGWTSTDTQYF. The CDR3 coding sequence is TGCAGTGCTAGAGGGTGGACTAGCACAGATACGCAGTATTTT.

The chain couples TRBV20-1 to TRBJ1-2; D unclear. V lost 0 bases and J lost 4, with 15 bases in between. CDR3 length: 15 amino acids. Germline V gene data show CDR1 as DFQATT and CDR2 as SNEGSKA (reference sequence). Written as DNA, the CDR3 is TGCAGTGCTAGAGATCGCGGAGGCTCAAGCTATGGCTACACCTTC. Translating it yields CSARDRGGSSYGYTF.

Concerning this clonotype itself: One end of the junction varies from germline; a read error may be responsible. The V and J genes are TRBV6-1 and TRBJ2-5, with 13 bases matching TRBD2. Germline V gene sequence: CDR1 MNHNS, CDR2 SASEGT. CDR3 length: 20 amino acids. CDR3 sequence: CASSPTRTSGGRTLQETRYF. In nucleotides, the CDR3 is TGTGCCAGCAGCCCCACCCGGACTAGCGGGGGCCGTACACTACAAGAGACCCGGTACTTC.

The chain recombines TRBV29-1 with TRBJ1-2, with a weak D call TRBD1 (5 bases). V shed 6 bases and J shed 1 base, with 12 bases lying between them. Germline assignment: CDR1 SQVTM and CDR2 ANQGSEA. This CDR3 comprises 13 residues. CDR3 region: CSVRQLLNYGYTF. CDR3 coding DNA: TGCAGCGTCCGACAGCTACTTAACTATGGCTACACCTTC.